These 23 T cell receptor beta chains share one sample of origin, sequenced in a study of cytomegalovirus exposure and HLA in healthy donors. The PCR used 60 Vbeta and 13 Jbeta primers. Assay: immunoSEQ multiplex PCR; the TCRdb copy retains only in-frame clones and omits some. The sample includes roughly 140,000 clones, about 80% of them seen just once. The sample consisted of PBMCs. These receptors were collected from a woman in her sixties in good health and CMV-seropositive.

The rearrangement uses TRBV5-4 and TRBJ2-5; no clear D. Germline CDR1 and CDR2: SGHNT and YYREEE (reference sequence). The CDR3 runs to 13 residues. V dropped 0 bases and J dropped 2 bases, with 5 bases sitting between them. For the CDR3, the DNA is TGTGCCAGCAGCTTGGCCAGACAAGAGACCCAGTACTTC. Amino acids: CASSLARQETQYF.

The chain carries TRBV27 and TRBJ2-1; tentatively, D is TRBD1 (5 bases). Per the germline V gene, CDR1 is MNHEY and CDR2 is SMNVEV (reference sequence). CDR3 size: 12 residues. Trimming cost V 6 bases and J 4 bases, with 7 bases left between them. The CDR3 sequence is CASRRQYNEQFF. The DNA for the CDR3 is TGTGCCAGCAGACGACAGTACAATGAGCAGTTCTTC.

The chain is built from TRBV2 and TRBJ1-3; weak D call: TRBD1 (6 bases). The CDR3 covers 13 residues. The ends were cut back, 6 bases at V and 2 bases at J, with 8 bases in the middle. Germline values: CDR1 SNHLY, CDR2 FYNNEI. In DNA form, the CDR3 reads TGTGCCAGCAGACAGGGAACTGGAAACACCATATATTTT. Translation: CASRQGTGNTIYF.

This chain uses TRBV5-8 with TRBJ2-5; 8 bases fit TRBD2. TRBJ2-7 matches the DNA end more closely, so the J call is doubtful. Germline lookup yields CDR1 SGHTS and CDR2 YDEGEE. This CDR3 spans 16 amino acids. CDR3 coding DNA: TGTGCCAGCAGCTGGTGGGTAGCGGGAAACTTCTACGAGCAGTACTTC. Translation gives CASSWWVAGNFYEQYF.

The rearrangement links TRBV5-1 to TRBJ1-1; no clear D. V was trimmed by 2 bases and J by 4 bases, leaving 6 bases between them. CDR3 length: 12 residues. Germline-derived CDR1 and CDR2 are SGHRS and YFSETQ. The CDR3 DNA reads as TGCGCCAGCAGCTTCGAGGGCACTGAAGCTTTCTTT. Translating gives CASSFEGTEAFF.

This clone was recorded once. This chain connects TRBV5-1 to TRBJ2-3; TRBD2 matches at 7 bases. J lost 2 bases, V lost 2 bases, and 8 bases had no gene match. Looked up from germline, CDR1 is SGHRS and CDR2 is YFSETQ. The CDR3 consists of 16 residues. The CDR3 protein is CASSLGLADYTDTQYF. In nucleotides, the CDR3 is TGCGCCAGCAGCTTAGGCCTAGCGGATTACACAGATACGCAGTATTTT.

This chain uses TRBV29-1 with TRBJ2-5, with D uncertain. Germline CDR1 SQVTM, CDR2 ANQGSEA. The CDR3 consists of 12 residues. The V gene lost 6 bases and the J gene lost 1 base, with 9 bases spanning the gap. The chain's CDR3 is CSVSLAQETQYF. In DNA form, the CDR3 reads TGCAGCGTATCCCTGGCCCAAGAGACCCAGTACTTC. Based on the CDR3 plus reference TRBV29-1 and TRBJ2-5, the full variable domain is SAVISQKPSRDICQRGTSLTIQCQVDSQVTMMFWYRQQPGQSLTLIATANQGSEATYESGFVIDKFPISRPNLTFSTLTVSNMSPEDSSIYLCSVSLAQETQYFGPGTRLLVL.

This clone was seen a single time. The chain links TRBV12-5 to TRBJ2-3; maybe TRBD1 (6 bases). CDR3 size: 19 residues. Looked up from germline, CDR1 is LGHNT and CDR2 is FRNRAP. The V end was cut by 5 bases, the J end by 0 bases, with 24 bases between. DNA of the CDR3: TGTGCTAGTGGTCCCCCCCAAATCGGACAGAGACATAGCACAGATACGCAGTATTTT. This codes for CASGPPQIGQRHSTDTQYF.

The CDR3 bases are TGTGCCAGTATGGAGTTTAATGAAAAACTGTTTTTT. Residues: CASMEFNEKLFF. The genes are TRBV19 and TRBJ1-4; unclear D gene. CDR1 is LNHDA, CDR2 SQIVND, per germline (reference sequence). The CDR3 sequence is 12 residues long. V dropped 7 bases and J dropped 4 bases, with 7 bases sitting between them.

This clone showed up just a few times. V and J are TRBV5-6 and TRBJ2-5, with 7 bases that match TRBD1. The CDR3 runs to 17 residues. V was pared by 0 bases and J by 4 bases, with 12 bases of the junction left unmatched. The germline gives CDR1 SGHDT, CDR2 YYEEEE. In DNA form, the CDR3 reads TGTGCCAGCAGCTTGGCCTTACAGGGGATAATCGGAGAGACCCAGTACTTC. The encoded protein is CASSLALQGIIGETQYF.

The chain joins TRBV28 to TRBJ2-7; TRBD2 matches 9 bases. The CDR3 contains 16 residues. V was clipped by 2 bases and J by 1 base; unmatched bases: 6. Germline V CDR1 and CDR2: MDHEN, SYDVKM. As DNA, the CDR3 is TGTGCCAGCAGTTTACGCGGCGCGGGAGGGTCCTACGAGCAGTACTTC. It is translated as CASSLRGAGGSYEQYF.

The CDR3 sequence is CASSSRQTPYEQYF. Written as DNA, the CDR3 is TGTGCCAGCAGCAGCAGACAGACCCCCTACGAGCAGTACTTC. The chain carries TRBV21-1 and TRBJ2-7; the table's TRBD1 call for D was not verified on the DNA. TRBV21-1 is deemed a pseudogene. The CDR3 has 14 residues.

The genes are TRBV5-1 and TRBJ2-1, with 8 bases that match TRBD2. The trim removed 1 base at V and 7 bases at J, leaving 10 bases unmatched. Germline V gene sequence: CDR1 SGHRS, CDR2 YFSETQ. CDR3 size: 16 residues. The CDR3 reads CASSLPSGFLSNEQFF. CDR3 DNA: TGCGCCAGCAGCTTGCCTAGCGGGTTCCTGAGTAATGAGCAGTTCTTC.

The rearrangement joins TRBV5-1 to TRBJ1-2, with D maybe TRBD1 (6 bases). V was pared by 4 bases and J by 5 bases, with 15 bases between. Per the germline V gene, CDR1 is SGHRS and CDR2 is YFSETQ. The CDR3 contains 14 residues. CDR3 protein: CASSAGDMGYGYTF. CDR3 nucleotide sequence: TGCGCCAGCAGCGCGGGGGACATGGGGTATGGCTACACCTTC.

CDR3 loop: CASSLDGGLAVFGELFF. The CDR3 coding sequence is TGTGCCAGCAGCTTAGACGGCGGACTAGCGGTTTTCGGGGAGCTGTTTTTT. This chain links TRBV7-8 with TRBJ2-2; 10 bases align to TRBD2. CDR1 is SGHVS and CDR2 is FQNEAQ in the germline V gene. The V gene end was trimmed by 1 base and the J gene end by 7 bases; junction bases not matched to a gene: 9. The CDR3 loop spans 17 amino acids. The full variable domain, rest sourced from reference TRBV7-8 and TRBJ2-2, is GAGVSQSPRYKVAKRGQDVALRCDPISGHVSLFWYQQALGQGPEFLTYFQNEAQLDKSGLPSDRFFAERPEGSVSTLKIQRTQQEDSAVYLCASSLDGGLAVFGELFFGEGSRLTVL.

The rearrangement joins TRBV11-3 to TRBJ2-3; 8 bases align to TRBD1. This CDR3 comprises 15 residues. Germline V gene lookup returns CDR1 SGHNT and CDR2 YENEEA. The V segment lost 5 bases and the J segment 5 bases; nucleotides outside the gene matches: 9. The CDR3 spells CASSHDRGTLDTQYF. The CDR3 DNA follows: TGTGCCAGCAGCCACGACAGGGGTACGCTAGATACGCAGTATTTT. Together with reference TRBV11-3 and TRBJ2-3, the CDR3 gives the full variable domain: EAGVVQSPRYKIIEKKQPVAFWCNPISGHNTLYWYLQNLGQGPELLIRYENEEAVDDSQLPKDRFSAERLKGVDSTLKIQPAELGDSAVYLCASSHDRGTLDTQYFGPGTRLTVL.

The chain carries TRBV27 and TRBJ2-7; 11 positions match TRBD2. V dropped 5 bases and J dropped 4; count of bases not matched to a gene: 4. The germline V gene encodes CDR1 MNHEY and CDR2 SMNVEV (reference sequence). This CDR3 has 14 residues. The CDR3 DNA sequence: TGTGCCAGCAGTGCTAGCGGGAGGTGGTACGAGCAGTACTTC. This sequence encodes CASSASGRWYEQYF.

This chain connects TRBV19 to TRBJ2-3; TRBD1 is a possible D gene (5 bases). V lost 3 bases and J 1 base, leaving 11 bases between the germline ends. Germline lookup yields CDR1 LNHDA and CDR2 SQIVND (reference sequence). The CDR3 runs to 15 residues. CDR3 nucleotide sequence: TGTGCCAGTAGTATTGCAGGGTTGGGCACAGATACGCAGTATTTT. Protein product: CASSIAGLGTDTQYF.

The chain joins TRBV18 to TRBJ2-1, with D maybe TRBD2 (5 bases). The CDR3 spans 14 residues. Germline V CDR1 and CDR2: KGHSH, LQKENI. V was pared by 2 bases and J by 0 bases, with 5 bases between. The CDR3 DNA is TGTGCCAGCTCACCAGGGAGCTCCTACAATGAGCAGTTCTTC. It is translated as CASSPGSSYNEQFF.

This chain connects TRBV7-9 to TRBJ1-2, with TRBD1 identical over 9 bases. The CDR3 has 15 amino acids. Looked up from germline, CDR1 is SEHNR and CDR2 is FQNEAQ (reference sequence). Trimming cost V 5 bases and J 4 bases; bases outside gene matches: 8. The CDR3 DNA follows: TGTGCCAGCAGCCGAGGACAGGGGCCGTCCTATGGCTACACCTTC. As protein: CASSRGQGPSYGYTF.

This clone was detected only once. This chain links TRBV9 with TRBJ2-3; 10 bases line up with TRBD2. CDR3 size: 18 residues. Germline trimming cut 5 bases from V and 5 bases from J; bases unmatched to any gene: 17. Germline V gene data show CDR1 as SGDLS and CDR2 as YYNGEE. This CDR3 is CASRGGDSRLAGGDTQYF. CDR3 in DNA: TGTGCCAGCAGGGGAGGGGATTCGAGACTAGCGGGTGGAGATACGCAGTATTTT.

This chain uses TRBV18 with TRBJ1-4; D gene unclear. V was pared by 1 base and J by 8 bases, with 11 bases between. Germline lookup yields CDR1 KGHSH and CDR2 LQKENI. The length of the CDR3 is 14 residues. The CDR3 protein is CASSPREVTEKLFF. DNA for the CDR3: TGTGCCAGCTCACCACGCGAGGTGACCGAAAAACTGTTTTTT.

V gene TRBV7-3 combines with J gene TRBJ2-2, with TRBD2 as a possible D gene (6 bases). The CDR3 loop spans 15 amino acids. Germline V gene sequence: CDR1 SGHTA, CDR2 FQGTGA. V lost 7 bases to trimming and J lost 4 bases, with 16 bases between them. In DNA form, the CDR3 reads TGTGCCAGCAATGAGGGAGGCCCCCGCACCGGGGAGCTGTTTTTT. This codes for CASNEGGPRTGELFF. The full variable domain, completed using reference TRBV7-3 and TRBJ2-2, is GAGVSQTPSNKVTEKGKYVELRCDPISGHTALYWYRQSLGQGPEFLIYFQGTGAADDSGLPNDRFFAVRPEGSVSTLKIQRTERGDSAVYLCASNEGGPRTGELFFGEGSRLTVL.